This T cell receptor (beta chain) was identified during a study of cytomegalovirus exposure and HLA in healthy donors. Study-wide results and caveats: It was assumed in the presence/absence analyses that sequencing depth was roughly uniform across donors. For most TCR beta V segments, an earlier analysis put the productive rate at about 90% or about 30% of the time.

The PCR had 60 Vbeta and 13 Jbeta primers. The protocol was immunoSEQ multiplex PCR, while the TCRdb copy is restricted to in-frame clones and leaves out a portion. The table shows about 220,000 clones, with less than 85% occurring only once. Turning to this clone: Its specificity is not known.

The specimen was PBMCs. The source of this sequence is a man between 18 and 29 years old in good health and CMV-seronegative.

CDR3 amino acids: CASSQDAGQGRGTGELFF. The CDR3 DNA reads TGCGCCAGCAGCCAAGATGCGGGACAGGGAAGAGGGACCGGGGAGCTGTTTTTT. The V call is TRBV4-1, the J call TRBJ2-2, with 9 bases that match TRBD1. This CDR3 comprises 18 residues. Trimming cost V 0 bases and J 5 bases; bases outside gene matches: 10. Germline CDR1 is MGHRA and CDR2 is YSYEKL.